This TCR beta chain was observed in a study of T cell changes during pregnancy in multiple sclerosis (dated by TCRdb to the late 2010s). About the study as a whole: The study examined how the T cell repertoire changed over the course of pregnancy in women with multiple sclerosis.

Reading from cysteine to phenylalanine, the CDR3 counts 17 amino acids. Only the CDR3 region is kept as DNA, spanning 51 bases read in frame from base 1. The germline V gene provides CDR1 SGHRS and CDR2 YFSETQ. Compared with germline, V lacks 1 base and J lacks 4 bases; bases without a gene match: 9. Turning to this clone: This receptor's antigen is unknown. Base quality data are lacking; no much larger clone is found one base away.

Libraries were built with the immunoSEQ multiplex PCR assay. In its TCRdb copy, this immuneACCESS table keeps in-frame sequences only and misses some clones. Where compared with another copy, unresolved V genes explain less than half of these, and the others have no known cause. The sample table records 20,000 to 25,000 clones; about 82% of these occur just once. Together, the top ten hold less than 20% of the sample. The receptor was derived from a female donor in good health, enrolled as a control in a pregnancy study. The sequence links TRBV5-1 to TRBJ2-1; a stretch of 9 junction bases matches TRBD1. Specimen: CD8+ T cells from peripheral blood mononuclear cells, collected in the first trimester of pregnancy. Read as DNA, the sequence is TGCGCCAGCAGCTTGAAAAGGGGACAGGGAATATACAATGAGCAGTTCTTC. It encodes CASSLKRGQGIYNEQFF. The full variable domain, completed from the reference TRBV5-1 and TRBJ2-1 proteins outside the CDR3, reads KAGVTQTPRYLIKTRGQQVTLSCSPISGHRSVSWYQQTPGQGLQFLFEYFSETQRNKGNFPGRFSGRQFSNSRSEMNVSTLELGDSALYLCASSLKRGQGIYNEQFFGPGTRLTVL.